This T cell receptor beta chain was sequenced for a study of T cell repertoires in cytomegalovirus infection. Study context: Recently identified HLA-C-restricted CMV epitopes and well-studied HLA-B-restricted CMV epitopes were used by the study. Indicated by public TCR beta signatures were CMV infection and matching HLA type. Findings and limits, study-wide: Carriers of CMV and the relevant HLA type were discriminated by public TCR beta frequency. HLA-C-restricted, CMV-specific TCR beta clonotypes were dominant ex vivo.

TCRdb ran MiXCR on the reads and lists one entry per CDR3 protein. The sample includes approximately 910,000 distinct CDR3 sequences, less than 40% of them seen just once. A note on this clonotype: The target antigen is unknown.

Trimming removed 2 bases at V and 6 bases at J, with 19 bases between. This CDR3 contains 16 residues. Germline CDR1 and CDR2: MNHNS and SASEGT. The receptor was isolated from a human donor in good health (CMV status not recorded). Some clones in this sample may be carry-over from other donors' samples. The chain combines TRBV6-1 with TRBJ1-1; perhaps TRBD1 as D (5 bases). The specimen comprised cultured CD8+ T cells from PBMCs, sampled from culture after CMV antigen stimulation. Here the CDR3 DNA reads TGTGCCAGCAGTGAATATACGTGGGGGGTTACCGCTGAAGCTTTCTTT. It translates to CASSEYTWGVTAEAFF.